This T cell receptor (beta chain) stems from a study of T-cell memory formation after mild COVID-19. TCRdb redid the calling of the 5' RACE reads with MiXCR, one entry per CDR3 protein. The sample lists roughly 580,000 distinct CDR3 sequences, about a sixth occurring once. The CDR3 length is 14 residues. J was trimmed by 4 bases and V by 5 bases; bases with no gene match: 6. Germline CDR1 is SGHRS and CDR2 is YFSETQ. This clonotype was observed at least ten times. The clonotype comes from an adult woman who had mild COVID-19 (a few samples of this study predate the infection). Cell type and time point are not known. This chain links TRBV5-1 with TRBJ2-7; the match to TRBD2 covers 10 bases. Specimen: PBMCs or a T cell subset sorted from them (not recorded which). The CDR3 sequence is CASSSGRTRYEQYF. The CDR3 DNA follows: TGCGCCAGCAGTAGCGGGAGGACCCGTTACGAGCAGTACTTC.